This T cell receptor beta chain was sequenced for a study of spatial heterogeneity in lung cancer. TCR cDNA molecules were tagged individually, and each one carried a unique molecular identifier. From the 5' RACE reads, TCRdb called clonotypes with MiXCR, one entry per CDR3 protein. The sample records some 40,000 distinct CDR3 sequences, roughly 3% being singletons. This clonotype was detected ten times or more. The sample's time point: sample taken at primary tumor resection. Tumor, nontumor lung or frozen PBMC supplied whole RNA, sequenced without sorting. Per the germline V gene, CDR1 is SGHTA and CDR2 is FQGTGA. Between the trimmed V and J ends, which lost 1 base and 10 bases, there was a span of 8 bases. The CDR3 consists of 13 residues.

The chain joins TRBV7-3 to TRBJ1-6; D call uncertain. Specimen: normal lung tissue next to the tumor, collected at surgery. This receptor was obtained from a male donor with early-stage non-small cell lung cancer. Here the CDR3 reads CASSLSAESPLHF. DNA of the CDR3: TGTGCCAGCAGCTTAAGCGCGGAATCACCCCTCCACTTT.